One and the same sample provided the 25 T cell receptor beta chains below, sequenced in a study of shared clonotypes between healthy human individuals. Sequencing used immunoSEQ multiplex PCR; TCRdb keeps in-frame clones, though not all of them. Here the sample spans about 600,000 clones, approximately 97% being singletons. Sequencing was carried out using naive CD4+ T cells sorted from blood. Subset of the sample: CD45RA+ positively selected. These receptors came from a woman younger than 45 in good health.

This chain joins TRBV11-2 and TRBJ2-6; D tentatively reads TRBD1 or TRBD2 (5 bases each). The V end was cut by 3 bases, the J end by 2 bases, with 14 bases between. In germline, CDR1 is SGHAT, CDR2 FQNNGV. The CDR3 runs 17 residues. CDR3 bases: TGTGCCAGCAGCTTTGGATGGGGACGGGCTGGGGCCAACGTCCTGACTTTC. Translated: CASSFGWGRAGANVLTF. The full variable domain, in which reference TRBV11-2 and TRBJ2-6 provide the parts outside the CDR3, is EAGVAQSPRYKIIEKRQSVAFWCNPISGHATLYWYQQILGQGPKLLIQFQNNGVVDDSQLPKDRFSAERLKGVDSTLKIQPAKLEDSAVYLCASSFGWGRAGANVLTFGAGSRLTVL.

This chain uses TRBV19 with TRBJ1-4; weak D call: TRBD1 (6 bases). The CDR3 contains 15 residues. CDR1 is LNHDA, CDR2 SQIVND, per germline (reference sequence). The ends were cut back, 6 bases at V and 8 bases at J, with 19 bases in the middle. CDR3 loop: CASSPGQSSQEKLFF. CDR3 nucleotides: TGTGCCAGTAGCCCCGGACAGTCCTCTCAGGAAAAACTGTTTTTT. The entire variable domain, with the rest obtained from reference TRBV19 and TRBJ1-4, is as follows: DGGITQSPKYLFRKEGQNVTLSCEQNLNHDAMYWYRQDPGQGLRLIYYSQIVNDFQKGDIAEGYSVSREKKESFPLTVTSAQKNPTAFYLCASSPGQSSQEKLFFGSGTQLSVL.

This clone was counted a single time. The rearrangement joins TRBV7-9 to TRBJ1-1; D is unresolved. V lost 3 bases, J lost 1 base, and 6 bases lay in between. Germline V gene lookup returns CDR1 SEHNR and CDR2 FQNEAQ (reference sequence). The CDR3 extends over 13 amino acids. DNA of the CDR3: TGTGCCAGCAGCTTTCCCCAGAACACTGAAGCTTTCTTT. Translation: CASSFPQNTEAFF.

The chain carries TRBV19 and TRBJ2-1; D not certain. This CDR3 spans 16 amino acids. V was cut by 5 bases and J by 8 bases, with 22 bases left in between. The germline CDR1 and CDR2 sequences are LNHDA and SQIVND (reference sequence). CDR3 loop: CASSPLSPERRYEQFF. In DNA, the CDR3 is TGTGCCAGTAGTCCCCTCTCTCCGGAGCGCAGATATGAGCAGTTCTTC. The variable domain in full, completed from reference TRBV19 and TRBJ2-1, reads DGGITQSPKYLFRKEGQNVTLSCEQNLNHDAMYWYRQDPGQGLRLIYYSQIVNDFQKGDIAEGYSVSREKKESFPLTVTSAQKNPTAFYLCASSPLSPERRYEQFFGPGTRLTVL.

V and J are TRBV13 and TRBJ2-2; possible D gene TRBD2, 6 bases. V shed 5 bases and J shed 6 bases, with 16 bases lying between them. The germline V gene has CDR1 PRHDT and CDR2 FYEKMQ (reference sequence). The CDR3 covers 15 residues. CDR3 loop: CASSPMTRAAGELFF. The CDR3 DNA sequence: TGTGCCAGCAGCCCCATGACTAGGGCTGCCGGGGAGCTGTTTTTT.

The chain recombines TRBV28 with TRBJ1-1, with 7 nucleotides matching TRBD1. The CDR3 runs 14 residues. V lost 7 bases, J lost 4 bases, and 9 bases stayed unmatched. Germline lookup yields CDR1 MDHEN and CDR2 SYDVKM. The CDR3 sequence is CASNGYRGPTEAFF. CDR3 coding DNA: TGTGCCAGCAATGGCTACAGGGGTCCCACTGAAGCTTTCTTT.

This chain joins TRBV27 and TRBJ2-5; the D gene is possibly TRBD2 (5 bases). Germline V gene sequence: CDR1 MNHEY, CDR2 SMNVEV (reference sequence). CDR3 length: 15 amino acids. V lost 0 bases to trimming and J lost 4 bases, with 12 bases between them. CDR3 nucleotide sequence: TGTGCCAGCAGTTTATCTACGGGGAGAAGAGAGACCCAGTACTTC. It specifies CASSLSTGRRETQYF.

This chain links TRBV30 with TRBJ2-6; D is possibly TRBD1 (6 bases). The V and J ends lost 7 bases and 0 bases respectively, with 19 bases between them. Germline CDR1 GTSNPN, CDR2 SVGIG (reference sequence). This CDR3 is built from 17 residues. The CDR3 region has the DNA TGTGCCTTCTCGACTTACAGGGTTCCCTCTGGGGCCAACGTCCTGACTTTC. Residues: CAFSTYRVPSGANVLTF.

As for this clone: In the same sample, other DNA sequences code for this CDR3. The chain joins TRBV25-1 to TRBJ2-5; a weak D match, TRBD1 (5 bases). This CDR3 is built from 14 residues. Trimming cost V 1 base and J 5 bases, with 11 bases left between them. Germline V lookup: CDR1 MGHDK, CDR2 SYGVNS. CDR3 DNA: TGTGCCAGCAGTGAATCGACAGCCCAGGAGACCCAGTACTTC. This encodes CASSESTAQETQYF.

The chain couples TRBV15 to TRBJ2-7, with 7 bases identical to TRBD1. Germline V CDR1 and CDR2: LNHNV, YYDKDF (reference sequence). V shed 1 base and J 3 bases; nucleotides not matched to a gene: 6. The CDR3 is made up of 15 amino acids. The CDR3 sequence is CATSRGGTELYEQYF. In DNA, the CDR3 is TGTGCCACCAGCAGAGGAGGGACAGAGCTCTACGAGCAGTACTTC.

The chain couples TRBV9 to TRBJ2-2, with D hard to call. Germline V gene sequence: CDR1 SGDLS, CDR2 YYNGEE. The V and J ends lost 0 bases and 2 bases respectively, with 8 bases between them. There are 15 residues in the CDR3. For the CDR3, the DNA is TGTGCCAGCAGCGTAGATGTCCTAAACACCGGGGAGCTGTTTTTT. It specifies CASSVDVLNTGELFF.

The rearrangement joins TRBV19 to TRBJ2-5, with TRBD2 as a possible D gene (7 bases). The CDR3 runs 17 residues. The V end was cut by 7 bases, the J end by 4 bases, with 25 bases between. The germline V gene has CDR1 LNHDA and CDR2 SQIVND (reference sequence). In DNA form, the CDR3 reads TGTGCCAGTAAGAAGGAGAAGGGGGGGGATCGTAGAGAGACCCAGTACTTC. Protein sequence: CASKKEKGGDRRETQYF.

The chain is built from TRBV19 and TRBJ2-2, with D perhaps TRBD2 (6 bases). With 6 bases removed from V and 1 base from J, the gap between germline ends came to 12 bases. This CDR3 is built from 15 residues. The germline CDR1 and CDR2 sequences are LNHDA and SQIVND (reference sequence). The CDR3 spells CASSPGLRNTGELFF. CDR3 sequence (DNA): TGTGCCAGTAGCCCGGGACTCCGGAACACCGGGGAGCTGTTTTTT.

The chain is built from TRBV7-6 and TRBJ2-1; 8 bases align to TRBD2. V trimming: 5 bases; J trimming: 7 bases; junction bases outside the gene matches: 13. This CDR3 comprises 16 residues. Germline values: CDR1 SGHVS, CDR2 FNYEAQ. The CDR3 region has the DNA TGTGCCAGCAGCCGTGCACTAGCGGATAGAAATAATGAGCAGTTCTTC. Its translation: CASSRALADRNNEQFF. The entire variable domain, with the rest obtained from reference TRBV7-6 and TRBJ2-1, is as follows: GAGVSQSPRYKVTKRGQDVALRCDPISGHVSLYWYRQALGQGPEFLTYFNYEAQQDKSGLPNDRFSAERPEGSISTLTIQRTEQRDSAMYRCASSRALADRNNEQFFGPGTRLTVL.

The J gene is TRBJ1-5, the V gene TRBV15, with TRBD1 as a possible D gene (5 bases). This CDR3 spans 13 amino acids. V dropped 3 bases and J dropped 7 bases, with 10 bases sitting between them. The V gene's germline CDR1 is LNHNV and CDR2 YYDKDF (reference sequence). CDR3 protein: CATSRAWGQPQHF. CDR3 bases: TGTGCCACCAGCAGGGCGTGGGGGCAGCCCCAGCATTTT.

This rearrangement joins TRBV28 to TRBJ2-1; 7 bases are shared with TRBD2. CDR1 and CDR2 (germline): MDHEN, SYDVKM. The CDR3 consists of 15 residues. V dropped 3 bases and J dropped 2; count of bases not matched to a gene: 4. This CDR3 is CASSLASGPYNEQFF. In nucleotides, the CDR3 is TGTGCCAGCAGTTTGGCTAGCGGACCCTACAATGAGCAGTTCTTC. The variable domain in full, completed from reference TRBV28 and TRBJ2-1, reads DVKVTQSSRYLVKRTGEKVFLECVQDMDHENMFWYRQDPGLGLRLIYFSYDVKMKEKGDIPEGYSVSREKKERFSLILESASTNQTSMYLCASSLASGPYNEQFFGPGTRLTVL.

The chain employs TRBV2 and TRBJ1-3; the D is unclear. CDR1 is SNHLY and CDR2 is FYNNEI in the germline V gene. The CDR3 runs to 14 residues. The V gene lost 7 bases and the J gene lost 6 bases, with 16 bases spanning the gap. CDR3 coding DNA: TGTGCCAGCATGAGTGATAGGCAGATAAACACCATATATTTT. Its translation: CASMSDRQINTIYF.

The CDR3 sequence is CASSLPGLRNQPQHF. The CDR3 DNA reads as TGTGCCAGCAGTTTGCCGGGCCTTCGGAATCAGCCCCAGCATTTT. The V and J genes are TRBV28 and TRBJ1-5; unclear D gene. The germline V gene has CDR1 MDHEN and CDR2 SYDVKM. The CDR3 totals 15 residues. Trimming took off 3 bases at V and 4 bases at J, with 13 bases between the two ends.

The rearrangement links TRBV5-1 to TRBJ2-3, with D tentatively TRBD1 (5 bases). Between the trimmed V and J ends, which lost 0 bases and 4 bases, there was a span of 15 bases. CDR3 length equals 16 residues. Looked up from germline, CDR1 is SGHRS and CDR2 is YFSETQ. The CDR3 DNA reads as TGCGCCAGCAGCTTGGTTGGGGCGTCGGGCGCAGATACGCAGTATTTT. This translates into CASSLVGASGADTQYF. Full variable domain (outside the CDR3, taken from reference TRBV5-1 and TRBJ2-3): KAGVTQTPRYLIKTRGQQVTLSCSPISGHRSVSWYQQTPGQGLQFLFEYFSETQRNKGNFPGRFSGRQFSNSRSEMNVSTLELGDSALYLCASSLVGASGADTQYFGPGTRLTVL.

This clone was observed a handful of times. V usage is TRBV29-1 and J usage is TRBJ2-5; tentative D call: TRBD1 (6 bases). Trimming removed 8 bases at V and 4 bases at J, with 20 bases between. CDR3 length: 14 amino acids. Germline V gives CDR1 SQVTM, CDR2 ANQGSEA. The chain's CDR3 is CSTRPGLGAETQYF. The CDR3 coding sequence is TGCAGCACCCGACCAGGGTTGGGGGCAGAGACCCAGTACTTC.

This rearrangement joins TRBV5-5 to TRBJ1-2, with 7 bases that match TRBD1. The germline V gene encodes CDR1 SGHKS and CDR2 YYEKEE (reference sequence). This CDR3 region has 18 residues. The V gene end was trimmed by 4 bases and the J gene end by 8 bases; junction bases not matched to a gene: 23. CDR3 sequence reads: CASSPSVGETQGIRGYTF. The CDR3, as DNA: TGTGCCAGCAGCCCCTCAGTAGGGGAGACACAGGGGATTCGGGGCTACACCTTC.

This clone has a single count. The rearrangement uses TRBV5-6 and TRBJ1-2, with 7 bases lining up with TRBD1. After removal of 2 bases from V and 8 bases from J, the junction contained 6 bases not matched to a gene. Germline CDR1 and CDR2: SGHDT and YYEEEE. This CDR3 is 13 amino acids long. The CDR3, as DNA: TGTGCCAGCAGCTTAGACAGGGTTGGCGGCTACACCTTC. This encodes CASSLDRVGGYTF.

Written as DNA, the CDR3 is TGTGCCAGCAGTTACTCGGAACAGAGCACTGAAGCTTTCTTT. This gives the protein CASSYSEQSTEAFF. The J gene is TRBJ1-1, the V gene TRBV6-5; D gene uncertain. This CDR3 spans 14 amino acids. The germline V gene has CDR1 MNHEY and CDR2 SVGAGI. The V end lost 0 bases, the J end lost 4 bases, and 9 bases lay between the germline ends.

The V gene is TRBV28, the J gene TRBJ2-1; TRBD2 is a possible D gene (6 bases). V was pared by 9 bases and J by 0 bases, with 9 bases between. The length of the CDR3 is 13 residues. Germline V gene sequence: CDR1 MDHEN, CDR2 SYDVKM. The CDR3 protein is CASEAGSYNEQFF. CDR3 sequence (DNA): TGTGCCAGTGAAGCGGGCTCCTACAATGAGCAGTTCTTC.

This clone was found a few times. The V call is TRBV30, the J call TRBJ1-1; D perhaps matches TRBD1 (5 bases). Germline loops: CDR1 GTSNPN, CDR2 SVGIG (reference sequence). This CDR3 has 13 residues. V was clipped by 4 bases and J by 4 bases, with 13 bases between them. The CDR3 coding sequence is TGTGCCTGGATCTGGGGGAAGGGCACTGAAGCTTTCTTT. Translated: CAWIWGKGTEAFF.